This TCR beta chain was recovered during a study of PD-1 blockade in mismatch repair-deficient tumors. V gave up 6 bases and J gave up 5 bases; unmatched junction bases: 4. Looked up from germline, CDR1 is MNHEY and CDR2 is SVGAGI. This CDR3 region has 15 residues. Some clones are missing from TCRdb's copy, which holds only in-frame ones; the method was immunoSEQ multiplex PCR. The sample carries around 100,000 clones, roughly 80% recorded once. The material was peripheral blood, obtained 60 to 65 weeks after starting pembrolizumab. This clonotype was obtained from an adult with mismatch repair-deficient cancer. V usage is TRBV6-5 and J usage is TRBJ2-2, with 12 bases aligning to TRBD2. CDR3 DNA: TGTGCCAGCAGCCGACTAGCGGGAGAGACCGGGGAGCTGTTTTTT. This translates into CASSRLAGETGELFF.